These 5 T cell receptor beta chains were sequenced from one sample in a study of T-cell memory formation after mild COVID-19. Each CDR3 protein is one row after TCRdb ran MiXCR on the 5' RACE reads. The sample yields nearly 110,000 distinct CDR3 sequences, 17% seen once. The source material was PBMCs or a T cell subset sorted from them (not recorded which). The receptors stem from an adult woman who had mild COVID-19 (a few samples of this study predate the infection). Cell type and time point are not known.

The chain is built from TRBV12-3 or TRBV12-4 and TRBJ2-7; TRBD1 matches 11 bases. Trimming took 5 bases from V and 5 from J; bases not matched to a gene: 8. This CDR3 contains 15 residues. The CDR3 here is CASSTRDRGIHEQYF. The CDR3 DNA is TGTGCCAGCAGTACCCGGGACAGGGGGATCCACGAGCAGTACTTC.

The chain links TRBV5-1 to TRBJ2-7; 8 nucleotides line up with TRBD1. Germline V lookup: CDR1 SGHRS, CDR2 YFSETQ. The CDR3 contains 13 residues. The V gene end was trimmed by 1 base and the J gene end by 7 bases; junction bases not matched to a gene: 4. The CDR3 reads CASSLNRGSEQYF. CDR3 DNA sequence: TGCGCCAGCAGCTTGAACAGGGGGAGTGAGCAGTACTTC.

This clonotype was detected ten times or more. The CDR3 region is CSVEDLHQGGYTF. The DNA for the CDR3 is TGCAGCGTTGAAGATCTTCACCAGGGAGGCTACACCTTC. The genes are TRBV29-1 and TRBJ1-2; D perhaps matches TRBD1 (5 bases). This CDR3 has 13 residues. Germline-derived CDR1 and CDR2 are SQVTM and ANQGSEA. Trimming took 0 bases from V and 8 from J, leaving 13 bases between them.

This clonotype was seen at least ten times. This rearrangement joins TRBV7-8 to TRBJ2-7; the D is unclear. Between the trimmed V and J ends, which lost 1 base and 0 bases, there was a span of 10 bases. The CDR3 has 15 amino acids. In germline, CDR1 is SGHVS, CDR2 FQNEAQ. The CDR3 loop reads CASSLGPSSSYEQYF. DNA of the CDR3: TGTGCCAGCAGCTTAGGACCGTCCAGCTCCTACGAGCAGTACTTC.

There are a few counts of this clonotype. V gene TRBV12-3 or TRBV12-4 combines with J gene TRBJ2-5; TRBD1 matches at 9 bases. Trimming removed 9 bases from V and 5 bases from J; junction bases left unmatched: 7. This CDR3 is built from 13 residues. Here the CDR3 DNA reads TGTGCCAGTAACAGGGGGCGCCGGGAGACCCAGTACTTC. It is translated as CASNRGRRETQYF.